Following are 2 T cell receptor beta chains from one sample sequenced in a study of T cells in Graves' hyperthyroidism and ophthalmopathy. The investigators amplified TCR beta CDR3 regions from RNA transcripts. TCR CDR3 regions were first amplified by RT-PCR with HTBI primers. MiXCR was run by TCRdb on the multiplex PCR reads, yielding one entry per CDR3 protein. The sample contains approximately 640,000 distinct CDR3 sequences, just under 45% of which appear only once. What was sequenced was peripheral blood or thyroid tissue (not recorded which). These receptors originate from an adult man with Graves' disease, either hyperthyroidism or ophthalmopathy (not recorded which).

The genes are TRBV7-2 and TRBJ2-7; 9 bases are shared with TRBD1. CDR1 is SGHTA, CDR2 FQGNSA, per germline. Germline trimming cut 5 bases from V and 2 bases from J; bases unmatched to any gene: 7. The CDR3 covers 15 residues. The CDR3 nucleotides read TGTGCCAGCAGCCCCGGGACAGGGACCGCCTACGAGCAGTACTTC. This gives the protein CASSPGTGTAYEQYF.

Remarks on this clonotype: The CDR3 does not close with the conserved phenylalanine or tryptophan, likely indicating a read error. This chain uses TRBV29-1 with TRBJ1-2; 8 positions match TRBD1. V was pared by 6 bases and J by 0 bases, with 6 bases of the junction left unmatched. Germline V gene sequence: CDR1 SQVTM, CDR2 ANQGSEA. The CDR3 sequence is 14 residues long. The CDR3 DNA follows: TGCAGCGTGGAGTTGACAGGGGCTAACTATGGCTACACCCTC. Its translation is CSVELTGANYGYTL.